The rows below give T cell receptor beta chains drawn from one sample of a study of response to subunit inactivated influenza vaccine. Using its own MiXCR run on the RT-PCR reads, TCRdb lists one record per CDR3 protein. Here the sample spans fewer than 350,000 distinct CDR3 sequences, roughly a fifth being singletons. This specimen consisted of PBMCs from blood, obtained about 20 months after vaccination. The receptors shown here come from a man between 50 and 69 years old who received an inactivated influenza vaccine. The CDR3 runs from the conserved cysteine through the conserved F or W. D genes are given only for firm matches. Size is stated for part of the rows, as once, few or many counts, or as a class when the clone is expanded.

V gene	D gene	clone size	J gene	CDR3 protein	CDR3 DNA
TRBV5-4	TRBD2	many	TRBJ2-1	CASSLFGLAANNEQFF	TGTGCCAGCAGCTTGTTCGGACTAGCGGCAAACAATGAGCAGTTCTTC
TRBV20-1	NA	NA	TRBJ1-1	CSARDPSGTTEAFF	TGCAGTGCTAGAGATCCGTCAGGGACCACTGAAGCTTTCTTT
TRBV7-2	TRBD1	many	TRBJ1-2	CASSAGTGMLFTF	TGTGCCAGCAGCGCCGGGACAGGGATGTTGTTCACCTTC
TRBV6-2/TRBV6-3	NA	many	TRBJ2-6	CASSPPAGLSGANVLTF	TGTGCCAGCAGTCCACCCGCAGGGCTCTCTGGGGCCAACGTCCTGACTTTC
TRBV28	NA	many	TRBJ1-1	CASSLDSLTEAFF	TGTGCCAGCAGTTTAGACAGTCTTACCGAAGCTTTCTTT
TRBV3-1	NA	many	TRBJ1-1	CASSQALNTEAFF	TGTGCCAGCAGCCAAGCCTTGAACACTGAAGCTTTCTTT
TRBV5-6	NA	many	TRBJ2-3	CASSPLKEGPGTDTQYF	TGTGCCAGCAGCCCCCTGAAGGAGGGTCCGGGGACAGATACGCAGTATTTT
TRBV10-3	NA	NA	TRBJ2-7	CAINTGLGGEQYF	TGTGCCATCAATACAGGGTTGGGGGGCGAGCAGTACTTC
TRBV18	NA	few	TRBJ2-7	CASSPRTAEQYF	TGTGCCAGCTCACCACGGACAGCCGAGCAGTACTTC
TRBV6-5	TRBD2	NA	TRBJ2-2	CASSYSRLAGDTGELFF	TGTGCCAGCAGTTACTCCCGACTAGCGGGTGACACCGGGGAGCTGTTTTTT
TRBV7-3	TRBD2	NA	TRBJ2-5	CASSSSGTRSETQYF	TGTGCCAGCAGCTCATCCGGGACTAGGTCAGAGACCCAGTACTTC
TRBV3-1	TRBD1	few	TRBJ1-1	CASSRGTGLNTEAFF	TGTGCCAGCAGCAGAGGGACAGGGTTGAACACTGAAGCTTTCTTT
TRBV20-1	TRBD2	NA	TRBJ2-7	CSVGRAPYEQYF	TGCAGTGTCGGGAGGGCGCCCTACGAGCAGTACTTC
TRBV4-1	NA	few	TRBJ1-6	CASSFRGAISPLHF	TGCGCCAGCAGCTTCAGGGGCGCGATTTCACCCCTCCACTTT
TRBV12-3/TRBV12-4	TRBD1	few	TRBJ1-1	CASSPTGATEAFF	TGTGCCAGCAGCCCCACAGGGGCCACTGAAGCTTTCTTT
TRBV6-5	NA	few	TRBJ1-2	CASSSSDSKNYGYTF	TGTGCCAGCAGTTCCTCGGACAGCAAAAACTATGGCTACACCTTC
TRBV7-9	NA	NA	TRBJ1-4	CASSFIDSEYVVEKLFF	TGTGCCAGCAGCTTCATCGACAGTGAGTACGTCGTTGAAAAACTGTTTTTT
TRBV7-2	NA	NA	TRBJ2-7	CASSTWTVSYEQYF	TGTGCCAGCAGCACCTGGACAGTCTCCTACGAGCAGTACTTC
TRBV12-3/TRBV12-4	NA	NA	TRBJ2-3	CASSGQGDTQYF	TGTGCCAGCAGTGGACAAGGGGATACGCAGTATTTT
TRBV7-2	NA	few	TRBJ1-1	CASSSDRGAYTEAFF	TGTGCCAGCAGCTCCGACAGAGGGGCATACACTGAAGCTTTCTTT
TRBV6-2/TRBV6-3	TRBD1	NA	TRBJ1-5	CASTTGGQPQHF	TGTGCCAGCACAACAGGGGGTCAGCCCCAGCATTTT
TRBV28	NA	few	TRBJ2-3	CASSGPGGTLLGTDTQYF	TGTGCCAGCAGTGGGCCCGGAGGGACACTGTTGGGCACAGATACGCAGTATTTT
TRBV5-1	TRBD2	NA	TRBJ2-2	CASSSLAGGVNTGELFF	TGCGCCAGCAGCTCCCTAGCGGGAGGAGTGAACACCGGGGAGCTGTTTTTT
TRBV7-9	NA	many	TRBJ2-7	CASSLGGGEQYF	TGTGCCAGCAGCTTAGGAGGGGGTGAGCAGTACTTC
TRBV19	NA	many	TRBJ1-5	CASSIGKGRSLGQPQHF	TGTGCCAGTAGTATCGGAAAAGGTAGAAGTCTCGGGCAGCCCCAGCATTTT
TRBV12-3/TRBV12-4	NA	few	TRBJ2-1	CASSLTLDNEQFF	TGTGCCAGCAGTTTAACCCTGGACAATGAGCAGTTCTTC
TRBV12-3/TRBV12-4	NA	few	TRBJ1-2	CASSHRRENYGYTF	TGTGCCAGCAGCCACCGACGGGAAAACTATGGCTACACCTTC
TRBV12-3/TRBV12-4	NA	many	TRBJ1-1	CASSPSWLGASAFF	TGTGCCAGCAGCCCGAGCTGGTTGGGAGCCTCGGCTTTCTTT
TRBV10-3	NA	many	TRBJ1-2	CAISEGKQGYGYTF	TGTGCCATCAGTGAAGGAAAGCAGGGTTATGGCTACACCTTC
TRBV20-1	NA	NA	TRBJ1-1	CSAKDSLNTEAFF	TGCAGTGCAAAGGACAGCTTGAACACTGAAGCTTTCTTT
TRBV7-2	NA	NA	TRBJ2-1	CASSFNLGNEQFF	TGTGCCAGCAGCTTCAACTTGGGCAATGAGCAGTTCTTC
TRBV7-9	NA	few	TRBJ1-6	CASSLTSGRNSPLHF	TGTGCCAGCAGCTTAACTTCTGGACGGAATTCACCCCTCCACTTT
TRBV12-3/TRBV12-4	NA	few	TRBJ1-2	CASSKTTSNYGYTF	TGTGCCAGCAGTAAAACTACATCTAACTATGGCTACACCTTC
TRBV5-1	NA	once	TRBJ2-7	CASSGGTTYEQYF	TGCGCCAGCAGCGGCGGGACAACCTACGAGCAGTACTTC
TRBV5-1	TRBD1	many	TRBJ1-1	CASSWDRGPNTEAFF	TGCGCCAGCAGCTGGGACAGGGGGCCGAACACTGAAGCTTTCTTT
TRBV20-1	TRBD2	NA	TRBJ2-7	CSASSAGGFYEQYF	TGCAGTGCTAGCTCAGCGGGGGGTTTTTACGAGCAGTACTTC
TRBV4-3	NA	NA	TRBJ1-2	CASSLGSAPGVSNYGYTF	TGCGCCAGCAGCCTCGGGTCCGCCCCTGGAGTGAGTAACTATGGCTACACCTTC
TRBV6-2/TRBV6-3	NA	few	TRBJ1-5	CASRVNVQGLSNQPQHF	TGTGCCAGCAGAGTAAACGTCCAGGGACTTAGCAATCAGCCCCAGCATTTT
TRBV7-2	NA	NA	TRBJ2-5	CASSPGQLGETQYF	TGTGCCAGCAGCCCCGGACAGTTGGGGGAGACCCAGTACTTC
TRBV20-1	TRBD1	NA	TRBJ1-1	CSATPLTGGDTEAFF	TGCAGTGCTACCCCCTTGACAGGGGGGGACACTGAAGCTTTCTTT
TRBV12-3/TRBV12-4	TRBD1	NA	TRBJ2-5	CASSLTGARPQTQYF	TGTGCCAGCAGTCTGACAGGGGCGCGTCCTCAGACCCAGTACTTC